The T cell receptor beta chain described here comes from a study of blood T cell repertoires in COVID-19 (TCRdb year 2020). Context from the whole study: The collaborator samples originated in the United States, Italy and Spain and spanned the acute and convalescent phases of COVID-19. The material from the prospective study consisted of cDNA or gDNA derived from T cells, B-cell-depleted T cells, or PBMCs. The dataset comprised deeply sampled blood TCRbeta repertoires from subjects exposed to, actively infected with, or recovered from COVID-19. The repertoires were released in a freely available public database intended as a resource for research on the immune response to SARS-CoV-2. Samples came from the ongoing ImmuneRACE study (first 160 participants) plus 1,254 subjects from 6 global collaborators. Nearly every sample came with metadata listing a de-identified subject ID, COVID-19 status, age in years and sex. Where HLA class I and class II types were available, the types were taken from metadata supplied by the sample provider, not from assay-based typing. General conclusions and limits of the study: The amount of clinical and demographic metadata varied by source and participant and was provided uncurated.

A second Seattle source provided samples from volunteer blood donors who had recovered from COVID-19. Whole blood was collected in K2EDTA tubes by collaborating institutions according to the institutions' own protocols. For TCRbeta analysis, collaborators shipped samples as frozen whole blood, isolated PBMCs, or DNA extracted from either of those sample types. TCRbeta CDR3 regions were amplified from genomic DNA by means of the immunoSEQ Assay, a bias-controlled multiplex PCR. From the authors' description of their analysis: Within the assay, amplification of reference gene primers was used to estimate how many nucleated cells each sample contained. Sequence reads were collapsed and filtered to measure the absolute abundance of every unique TCRbeta CDR3 rearrangement. For each sample, productive Simpson clonality was calculated by taking the square root of Simpson's diversity index across productive rearrangements. TCRdb obtained this table from immuneACCESS and retained in-frame rearrangements with V and J assigned. These tables miss some clones; where compared with another copy, unresolved V genes account for less than half of the shortfall, and the remainder is unexplained. The DNA gave D and trimming, while V, J and clone size come from that table. In all, the sample holds roughly 250,000 clones, and more than 75% of those were seen once. The ten largest account for just under 1% of the sample.

Via the germline V gene, CDR1 is SGHRS and CDR2 YFSETQ. V loses 6 bases at its end and J loses 0 bases; junction bases beyond the gene matches: 7. The CDR3 measures 15 amino acids from cysteine to phenylalanine. Just the 45-base CDR3 DNA is kept, in frame starting at base 1. About this clone itself: What antigen it recognizes has not been identified. The record has no base qualities; no much larger clone is one base away.

The V and J genes are TRBV5-1 and TRBJ2-3; TRBD1 fits 7 bases in the junction. The TCR sequence derives from a woman aged 40-49 years who had recovered from COVID-19. The sample taken for sequencing was peripheral blood. CDR3 loop: CASTPGQSSTDTQYF. The DNA is TGCGCCAGCACCCCGGGACAGTCTAGCACAGATACGCAGTATTTT. The full variable domain, with segments outside the CDR3 supplied by the reference TRBV5-1 and TRBJ2-3 proteins, appears as KAGVTQTPRYLIKTRGQQVTLSCSPISGHRSVSWYQQTPGQGLQFLFEYFSETQRNKGNFPGRFSGRQFSNSRSEMNVSTLELGDSALYLCASTPGQSSTDTQYFGPGTRLTVL.